In its sample, the clone carrying this T cell receptor delta chain was seen a few times. At one of its ends the junction is not consistent with the germline gene, which may arise from a read error. Additional DNA sequences in this sample encode the identical CDR3. TCRdb used CATT to re-call clones from the RT-PCR reads. The profile shows under 2,500 delta-chain clones, 0.95% to 1.5% of them singletons. This sample was included in a study of gamma-delta T cells after stem cell transplantation. The V gene's germline CDR1 is GEAIGNYY and CDR2 EKD. The CDR3 spans 19 residues. V usage is TRDV2 and J usage is TRDJ3; D assignment may be TRDD2 or TRDD3 (5 bases each). This clonotype was obtained from a human donor. It is not recorded whose cells these are; they may come from a transplant donor. Sequencing was done on a sample of gamma-delta T cells. CDR3 DNA sequence: TGTGCCTGTGACACGCCAAGCTCAACCGGTTCCTGGGATACCCGACAGATGTTTTTC. Its protein is CACDTPSSTGSWDTRQMFF.